This entry concerns a single T cell receptor beta chain. The J segment lost 11 bases and the V segment lost 2 bases, leaving 6 bases of the junction unmatched. CDR3 length equals 13 residues. Germline lookup yields CDR1 MDHEN and CDR2 SYDVKM. These data originate in a study of blood T cell repertoires in COVID-19. Across the study: COVID-19 samples collected from the United States, Italy and Spain covered acute and convalescent phases. The cDNA or gDNA used as material had been derived from T cells, B-cell-depleted T cells, or PBMCs.

The protocol was immunoSEQ multiplex PCR, while the TCRdb copy is restricted to in-frame clones and leaves out a portion. Among 200,000 to 250,000 clones listed, about 90% were seen once. In terms of age and location, participants ranged from roughly 18 to 89 years and lived in about two dozen US areas. Participant-given clinical history determined each cohort assignment. This chain connects TRBV28 to TRBJ1-1, with 9 bases fitting TRBD1. The sequence was obtained from a man aged 50 to 60 who had been exposed to COVID-19. Sequenced: PBMCs or T cells enriched from blood (not recorded which). Here the CDR3 reads CASSLAGQGYAFF. CDR3 bases: TGTGCCAGCAGTTTAGCGGGACAGGGATACGCTTTCTTT.